The 14 T cell receptor beta chains listed next were all sequenced from one sample in a study of CD8+ T cells in alopecia areata. Investigators isolated RNA and reverse transcribed it into cDNA to act as the sequencing template. Only in-frame clones appear in the TCRdb table, and some are missing; sequencing was by immunoSEQ multiplex PCR. The table includes more than 11,000 clones, over 50% detected once. For about five patients taking part in the biomarker study, CD4+ cells were further sorted into CD25+CD127- cells. Sequenced: CD4+ Tregs sorted from blood. Receptors originate from a human donor with alopecia areata.

The V and J genes are TRBV29-1 and TRBJ2-7; D remains unclear. V lost 2 bases, J lost 4 bases, and 9 bases lay in between. The CDR3 consists of 12 residues. From germline, CDR1 is SQVTM and CDR2 ANQGSEA. The CDR3 bases are TGCAGCGTTGAAAACAAAGGTTACGAGCAGTACTTC. This translates into CSVENKGYEQYF.

This clone was observed a few times. V and J are TRBV27 and TRBJ2-3, with 7 bases identical to TRBD1. CDR3 length equals 14 residues. The V segment lost 8 bases and the J segment 3 bases; nucleotides outside the gene matches: 8. Germline CDR1 and CDR2: MNHEY and SMNVEV (reference sequence). The CDR3 reads CASAQGGGTDTQYF. The CDR3, as DNA: TGTGCCAGCGCCCAAGGGGGCGGAACAGATACGCAGTATTTT.

V is TRBV5-6 and J is TRBJ2-2; the match to TRBD2 covers 9 bases. Germline V lookup: CDR1 SGHDT, CDR2 YYEEEE. The CDR3 is 17 residues long. J lost 7 bases, V lost 1 base, and 11 bases had no gene match. The CDR3 nucleotides are TGTGCCAGCAGCTTGTACCTAGCGGGATACGATAACGGGGAGCTGTTTTTT. Translation: CASSLYLAGYDNGELFF. Supplemented by reference TRBV5-6 and TRBJ2-2, the full variable domain reads DAGVTQSPTHLIKTRGQQVTLRCSPKSGHDTVSWYQQALGQGPQFIFQYYEEEERQRGNFPDRFSGHQFPNYSSELNVNALLLGDSALYLCASSLYLAGYDNGELFFGEGSRLTVL.

This clone was found a few times. The CDR3 DNA sequence: TGTGCCAGCAGCTTACGCGGGACTAGCTCCTACAATGAGCAGTTCTTC. Its translation: CASSLRGTSSYNEQFF. This chain connects TRBV7-2 to TRBJ2-1, with 8 positions matching TRBD2. With 2 bases clipped from V and 0 bases from J, the junction kept 3 bases outside the gene matches. The germline gives CDR1 SGHTA, CDR2 FQGNSA. CDR3 length: 16 residues.

V and J are TRBV5-1 and TRBJ1-3; possible D gene TRBD1, 6 bases. The CDR3 runs 17 residues. The germline V gene has CDR1 SGHRS and CDR2 YFSETQ. V was cut by 0 bases and J by 0 bases, with 13 bases left in between. The CDR3 bases are TGCGCCAGCAGCTTGGGGAGACAGGCCATCTCTGGAAACACCATATATTTT. Amino acids: CASSLGRQAISGNTIYF. Based on the CDR3 plus reference TRBV5-1 and TRBJ1-3, the full variable domain is KAGVTQTPRYLIKTRGQQVTLSCSPISGHRSVSWYQQTPGQGLQFLFEYFSETQRNKGNFPGRFSGRQFSNSRSEMNVSTLELGDSALYLCASSLGRQAISGNTIYFGEGSWLTVV.

This chain connects TRBV4-1 to TRBJ2-3; TRBD1 matches 8 bases. The V and J ends lost 4 bases and 2 bases, in that order; junction bases with no gene match: 14. The germline gives CDR1 MGHRA, CDR2 YSYEKL. This CDR3 comprises 18 residues. DNA for the CDR3: TGCGCCAGCAGCCGCGACGTTAAAACAGGGGGTCCCACAGATACGCAGTATTTT. Translating gives CASSRDVKTGGPTDTQYF.

The chain recombines TRBV30 with TRBJ2-2, with TRBD2 as a possible D gene (6 bases). Germline CDR1 reads GTSNPN; CDR2 reads SVGIG (reference sequence). V shed 5 bases and J shed 5 bases, with 15 bases lying between them. This CDR3 has 14 amino acids. This chain's CDR3 is CAWESGVGTGELFF. The CDR3 region has the DNA TGTGCCTGGGAATCGGGAGTTGGAACCGGGGAGCTGTTTTTT.

This clone was detected a few times. V and J are TRBV5-1 and TRBJ2-7, with 9 positions matching TRBD2. There are 13 residues in the CDR3. Germline V gene data show CDR1 as SGHRS and CDR2 as YFSETQ. Losses at the gene ends were 7 bases for V and 4 bases for J; bases not matched to a gene: 6. CDR3 bases: TGCGCCAGCGGCACTAGCGGGCGGTACGAGCAGTACTTC. This translates into CASGTSGRYEQYF.

This clone is termed medium-sized (0.01 to 0.1%). The V call is TRBV28, the J call TRBJ2-3; the match to TRBD2 covers 7 bases. The germline gives CDR1 MDHEN, CDR2 SYDVKM. J was trimmed by 2 bases and V by 8 bases; bases with no gene match: 1. The CDR3 contains 12 residues. The CDR3 protein is CASLADTDTQYF. The DNA for the CDR3 is TGTGCCAGCCTAGCGGACACAGATACGCAGTATTTT.

This chain joins TRBV19 and TRBJ2-5; D is undetermined. The CDR3 is made up of 12 amino acids. Germline V gene sequence: CDR1 LNHDA, CDR2 SQIVND (reference sequence). The V end was cut by 5 bases, the J end by 5 bases, with 9 bases between. The CDR3 loop reads CASSPLKETQYF. The CDR3 region has the DNA TGTGCCAGTAGTCCTCTCAAGGAGACCCAGTACTTC.

The CDR3 loop reads CASRAGRSGYTF. For the CDR3, the DNA is TGTGCCAGCAGGGCGGGACGTTCTGGCTACACCTTC. The chain carries TRBV2 and TRBJ1-2; perhaps TRBD1 as D (5 bases). Germline V gene lookup returns CDR1 SNHLY and CDR2 FYNNEI. Trimming cost V 6 bases and J 7 bases, with 12 bases left between them. The CDR3 is made up of 12 amino acids.

This clone came up a few times. The chain combines TRBV5-1 with TRBJ2-7, with 13 bases aligning to TRBD2. This CDR3 is 18 amino acids long. CDR1 is SGHRS, CDR2 YFSETQ, per germline. Trimming cost V 4 bases and J 0 bases; bases outside gene matches: 10. DNA of the CDR3: TGCGCCAGCAGCCCCTCGACTAGCGGGAGGCCTGACTCCTACGAGCAGTACTTC. Translation gives CASSPSTSGRPDSYEQYF.

CDR3 nucleotide sequence: TGTGCCAGCAGTTTCGGTGGACAGTCGAATGAAAAACTGTTTTTT. It translates to CASSFGGQSNEKLFF. This chain links TRBV28 with TRBJ1-4, with D possibly being TRBD1 (6 bases). The V and J ends lost 3 bases and 5 bases respectively, with 13 bases between them. In germline, CDR1 is MDHEN, CDR2 SYDVKM. The CDR3 runs to 15 residues.

Judged by abundance, this clone is medium-sized. The genes are TRBV14 and TRBJ1-4; no definite D call. With 2 bases removed from V and 0 bases from J, the gap between germline ends came to 10 bases. Germline values: CDR1 SGHDN, CDR2 FVKESK. The CDR3 contains 16 residues. The CDR3 sequence is CASSQTGSPTNEKLFF. CDR3 coding DNA: TGTGCCAGCAGCCAAACCGGGTCCCCAACTAATGAAAAACTGTTTTTT.